This T cell receptor (beta chain) is drawn from a study of blood T cell repertoires in COVID-19. Deletions cut 5 bases from V and 4 bases from J, with 10 bases between. Germline V gene sequence: CDR1 KGHDR, CDR2 SFDVKD. CDR3 length equals 13 residues. TCRdb's table, derived via immunoSEQ multiplex PCR, lists solely in-frame clones and lacks some. The sample holds about 140,000 clones, roughly four fifths seen once. The V call is TRBV24-1, the J call TRBJ1-1, with D maybe TRBD1 (5 bases). This TCR was recovered from a woman younger than 30 who had been exposed to COVID-19. The specimen sequenced was PBMCs or T cells enriched from blood (not recorded which). The CDR3 DNA is TGTGCCACCAGTGGATCCGGGGGCACTGAAGCTTTCTTT. As protein: CATSGSGGTEAFF.